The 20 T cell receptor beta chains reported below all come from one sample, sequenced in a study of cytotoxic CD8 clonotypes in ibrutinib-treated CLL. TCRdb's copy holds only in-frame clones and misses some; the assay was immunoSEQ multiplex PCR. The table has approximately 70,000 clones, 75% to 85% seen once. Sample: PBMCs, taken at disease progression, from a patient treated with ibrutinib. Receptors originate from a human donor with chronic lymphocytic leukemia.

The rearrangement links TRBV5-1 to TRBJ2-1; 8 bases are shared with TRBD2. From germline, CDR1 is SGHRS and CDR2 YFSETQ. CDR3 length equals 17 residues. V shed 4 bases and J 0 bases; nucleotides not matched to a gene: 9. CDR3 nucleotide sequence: TGCGCCAGCAGCCCAGGACTAGCCGCCTTCTCCTACAATGAGCAGTTCTTC. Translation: CASSPGLAAFSYNEQFF.

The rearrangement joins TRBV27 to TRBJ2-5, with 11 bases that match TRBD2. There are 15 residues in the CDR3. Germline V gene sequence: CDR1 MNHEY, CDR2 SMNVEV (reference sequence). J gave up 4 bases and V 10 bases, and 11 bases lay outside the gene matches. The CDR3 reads CATAGGLAALETQYF. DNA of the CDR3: TGTGCCACTGCGGGGGGACTAGCGGCGCTAGAGACCCAGTACTTC.

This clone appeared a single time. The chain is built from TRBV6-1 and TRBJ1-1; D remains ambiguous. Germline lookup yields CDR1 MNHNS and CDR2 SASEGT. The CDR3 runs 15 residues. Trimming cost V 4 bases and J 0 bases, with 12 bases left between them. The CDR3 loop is CASSGKDNMNTEAFF. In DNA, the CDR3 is TGTGCCAGCAGTGGAAAGGATAATATGAACACTGAAGCTTTCTTT.

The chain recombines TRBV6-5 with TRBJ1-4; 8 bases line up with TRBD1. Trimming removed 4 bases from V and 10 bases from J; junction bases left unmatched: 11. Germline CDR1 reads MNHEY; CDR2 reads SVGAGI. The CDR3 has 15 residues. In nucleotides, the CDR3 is TGTGCCAGCAGTTTCCGGACAGGGAGGGTTGGAAAACTGTTTTTT. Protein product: CASSFRTGRVGKLFF.

CDR3 sequence reads: CASSISDTPNTIYF. In nucleotides, the CDR3 is TGTGCCAGTAGTATATCCGACACCCCCAACACCATATATTTT. The V gene is TRBV19, the J gene TRBJ1-3, with D uncertain. The CDR3 runs 14 residues. V gave up 2 bases and J gave up 7 bases, with 12 bases separating them. Germline lookup yields CDR1 LNHDA and CDR2 SQIVND (reference sequence).

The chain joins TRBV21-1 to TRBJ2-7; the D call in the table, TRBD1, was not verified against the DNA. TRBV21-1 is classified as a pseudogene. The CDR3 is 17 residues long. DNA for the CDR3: TGTGCCAGCAGAAACCCTCCCCCGGGACAGAGGCCCTACGAGCAGTACTTC. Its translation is CASRNPPPGQRPYEQYF.

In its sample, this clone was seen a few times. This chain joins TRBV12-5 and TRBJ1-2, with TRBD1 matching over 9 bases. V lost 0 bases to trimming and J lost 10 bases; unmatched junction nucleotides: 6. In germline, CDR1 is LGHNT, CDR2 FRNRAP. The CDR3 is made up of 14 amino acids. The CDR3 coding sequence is TGTGCTAGTGGTTTGGTACCGGGACAGGGCCTCTACACCTTC. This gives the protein CASGLVPGQGLYTF.

CDR3 DNA sequence: TGTGCCAGCAGCTTCGCGGGAACGAACACTGAAGCTTTCTTT. Translation gives CASSFAGTNTEAFF. The V gene is TRBV11-2, the J gene TRBJ1-1; the D is unclear. Looked up from germline, CDR1 is SGHAT and CDR2 is FQNNGV. This CDR3 has 14 residues. V lost 3 bases and J lost 1, with 9 bases in between.

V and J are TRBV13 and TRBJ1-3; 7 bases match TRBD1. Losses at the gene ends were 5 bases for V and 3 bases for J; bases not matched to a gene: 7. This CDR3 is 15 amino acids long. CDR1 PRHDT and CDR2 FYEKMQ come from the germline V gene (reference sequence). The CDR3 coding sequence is TGTGCCAGCAGCCTAGACGACAGGGTTGGAAACACCATATATTTT. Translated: CASSLDDRVGNTIYF.

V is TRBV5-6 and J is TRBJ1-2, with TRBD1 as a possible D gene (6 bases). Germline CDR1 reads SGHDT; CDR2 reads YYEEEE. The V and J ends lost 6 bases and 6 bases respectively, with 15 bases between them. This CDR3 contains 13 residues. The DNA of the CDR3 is TGTGCCAGCACCCGGGACACCTTACATGGCTACACCTTC. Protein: CASTRDTLHGYTF.

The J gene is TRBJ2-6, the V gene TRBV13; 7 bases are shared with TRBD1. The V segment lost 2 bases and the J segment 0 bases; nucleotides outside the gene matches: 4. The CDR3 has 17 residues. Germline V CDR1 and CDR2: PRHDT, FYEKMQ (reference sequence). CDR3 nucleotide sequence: TGTGCCAGCAGCTTAAACAGGGGAATCTCTGGGGCCAACGTCCTGACTTTC. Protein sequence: CASSLNRGISGANVLTF.

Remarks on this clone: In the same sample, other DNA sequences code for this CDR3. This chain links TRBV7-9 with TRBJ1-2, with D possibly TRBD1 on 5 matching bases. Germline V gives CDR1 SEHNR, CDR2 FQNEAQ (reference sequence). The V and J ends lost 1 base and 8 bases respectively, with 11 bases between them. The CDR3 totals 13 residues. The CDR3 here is CASSLGQWSGYTF. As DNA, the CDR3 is TGTGCCAGCAGCTTAGGACAGTGGTCGGGCTACACCTTC.

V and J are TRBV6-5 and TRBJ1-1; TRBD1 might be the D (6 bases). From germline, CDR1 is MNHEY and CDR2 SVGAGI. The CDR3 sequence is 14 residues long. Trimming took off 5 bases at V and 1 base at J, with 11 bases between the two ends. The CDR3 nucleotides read TGTGCCAGCAGTGTGGGAGGGGGGAACACTGAAGCTTTCTTT. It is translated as CASSVGGGNTEAFF.

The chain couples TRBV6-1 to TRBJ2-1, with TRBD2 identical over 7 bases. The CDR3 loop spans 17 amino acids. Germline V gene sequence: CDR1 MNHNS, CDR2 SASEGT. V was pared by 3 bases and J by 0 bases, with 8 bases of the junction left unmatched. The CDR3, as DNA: TGTGCCAGCAGTGATCAAGGCGGGGGTGCCTCCTACAATGAGCAGTTCTTC. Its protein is CASSDQGGGASYNEQFF.

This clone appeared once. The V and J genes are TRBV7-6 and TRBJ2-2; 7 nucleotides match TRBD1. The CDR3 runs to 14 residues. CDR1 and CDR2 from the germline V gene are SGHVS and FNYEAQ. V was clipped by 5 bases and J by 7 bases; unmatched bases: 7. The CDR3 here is CASSLDRDIGELFF. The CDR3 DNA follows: TGTGCCAGCAGCCTAGACAGGGACATCGGGGAGCTGTTTTTT. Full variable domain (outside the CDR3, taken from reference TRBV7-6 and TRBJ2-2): GAGVSQSPRYKVTKRGQDVALRCDPISGHVSLYWYRQALGQGPEFLTYFNYEAQQDKSGLPNDRFSAERPEGSISTLTIQRTEQRDSAMYRCASSLDRDIGELFFGEGSRLTVL.

The CDR3 loop reads CASRPGPIFYEQYF. In DNA form, the CDR3 reads TGTGCCAGCAGGCCCGGGCCAATTTTCTACGAGCAGTACTTC. The chain has TRBV6-1 and TRBJ2-7; D uncertain. This CDR3 is 14 amino acids long. The germline V gene has CDR1 MNHNS and CDR2 SASEGT. V lost 6 bases to trimming and J lost 3 bases, with 15 bases between them.

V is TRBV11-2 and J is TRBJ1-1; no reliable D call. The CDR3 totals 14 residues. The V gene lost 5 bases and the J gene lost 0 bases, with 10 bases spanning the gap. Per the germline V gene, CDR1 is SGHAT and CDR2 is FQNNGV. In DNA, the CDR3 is TGTGCCAGCAGCACAAGTACAGTGAACACTGAAGCTTTCTTT. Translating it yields CASSTSTVNTEAFF.

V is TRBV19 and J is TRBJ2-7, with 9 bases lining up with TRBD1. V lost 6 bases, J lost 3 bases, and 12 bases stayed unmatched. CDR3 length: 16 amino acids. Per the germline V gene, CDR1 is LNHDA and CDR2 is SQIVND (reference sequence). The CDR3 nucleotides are TGTGCCAGTAGGCCTCCGGGACAGGGATTCATCTACGAGCAGTACTTC. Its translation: CASRPPGQGFIYEQYF.

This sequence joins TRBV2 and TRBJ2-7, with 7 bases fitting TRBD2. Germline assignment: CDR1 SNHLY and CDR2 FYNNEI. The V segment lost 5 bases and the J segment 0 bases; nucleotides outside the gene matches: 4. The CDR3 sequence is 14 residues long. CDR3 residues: CASSRASGSYEQYF. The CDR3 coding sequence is TGTGCCAGCAGTCGGGCTAGCGGCTCCTACGAGCAGTACTTC.

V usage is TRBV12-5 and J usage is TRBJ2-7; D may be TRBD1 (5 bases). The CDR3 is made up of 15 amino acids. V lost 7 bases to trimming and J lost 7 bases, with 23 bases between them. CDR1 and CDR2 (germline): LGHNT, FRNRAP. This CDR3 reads CASVLPQVLPLEQYF. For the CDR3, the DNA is TGTGCTAGTGTCCTGCCACAGGTACTCCCTCTTGAGCAGTACTTC.